One and the same sample provided the 30 T cell receptor beta chains below, sequenced in a study of T cell responses to AZD1222 COVID-19 vaccine. Some clones are missing from TCRdb's copy, which holds only in-frame ones; the method was immunoSEQ multiplex PCR. The sample shows around 44,000 clones, 70% to 90% of them seen only once. Sequenced material: peripheral blood, taken 28 days after the second AZD1222 dose. These receptors all come from an adult who received the AZD1222 COVID-19 vaccine.

The CDR3 reads CASSKDRGQGQPQHF. CDR3 in DNA: TGTGCCAGTAGTAAGGACAGGGGGCAGGGTCAGCCCCAGCATTTT. The chain couples TRBV19 to TRBJ1-5; 11 nucleotides line up with TRBD1. CDR3 length: 15 amino acids. Germline assignment: CDR1 LNHDA and CDR2 SQIVND (reference sequence). The V and J ends lost 4 bases and 6 bases, in that order; junction bases with no gene match: 5.

V usage is TRBV19 and J usage is TRBJ2-1, with 10 bases that match TRBD1. The trim removed 5 bases at V and 1 base at J, leaving 8 bases unmatched. CDR3 length equals 17 residues. Germline lookup yields CDR1 LNHDA and CDR2 SQIVND (reference sequence). CDR3 sequence (DNA): TGTGCCAGTAGTGTCCCCTGGGGACAGGGGTCCTACAATGAGCAGTTCTTC. This encodes CASSVPWGQGSYNEQFF.

This chain joins TRBV30 and TRBJ2-7; 10 bases match TRBD2. With 5 bases clipped from V and 0 bases from J, the junction kept 4 bases outside the gene matches. CDR1 is GTSNPN, CDR2 SVGIG, per germline (reference sequence). This CDR3 has 14 amino acids. CDR3 protein: CAWELAGSSYEQYF. The DNA for the CDR3 is TGTGCCTGGGAACTAGCGGGGAGCTCCTACGAGCAGTACTTC.

V gene TRBV6-2 or TRBV6-3 combines with J gene TRBJ1-1, with a tentative D call TRBD1 (6 bases). This CDR3 region has 13 residues. Germline loops: CDR1 MNHEY, CDR2 SVGEGT. Deletions cut 6 bases from V and 4 bases from J, with 12 bases between. Written as DNA, the CDR3 is TGTGCCAGCAGCCTCAGGGGTGCCACTGAAGCTTTCTTT. Translation: CASSLRGATEAFF.

This clone came up a few times. The V call is TRBV2, the J call TRBJ2-7, with 7 positions matching TRBD1. CDR1 is SNHLY, CDR2 FYNNEI, per germline. There are 13 residues in the CDR3. V lost 4 bases to trimming and J lost 9 bases; unmatched junction nucleotides: 9. This CDR3 is CASSAPQGQRQYF. The CDR3 nucleotides are TGTGCCAGCAGTGCCCCACAGGGGCAGAGGCAGTACTTC.

V usage is TRBV7-3 and J usage is TRBJ2-5, with no clear D. The germline CDR1 and CDR2 sequences are SGHTA and FQGTGA. V lost 3 bases to trimming and J lost 2 bases, with 7 bases between them. This CDR3 has 13 residues. As DNA, the CDR3 is TGTGCCAGCAGCTTTGTTGGGCAAGAGACCCAGTACTTC. Translated, it gives CASSFVGQETQYF.

This clone occurred once. This sequence joins TRBV18 and TRBJ1-5; D remains unclear. This CDR3 has 15 amino acids. The V and J ends lost 2 bases and 0 bases respectively, with 8 bases between them. Per germline, CDR1 KGHSH and CDR2 LQKENI. CDR3 nucleotides: TGTGCCAGCTCACCAACGGCAGGTAGCAATCAGCCCCAGCATTTT. Amino acid sequence: CASSPTAGSNQPQHF.

J is TRBJ2-3 and V is TRBV29-1, with D hard to call. Trimming took off 0 bases at V and 5 bases at J, with 9 bases between the two ends. Germline V gene sequence: CDR1 SQVTM, CDR2 ANQGSEA. CDR3 length: 13 residues. CDR3 amino acids: CSVEDGRRDTQYF. Here the CDR3 DNA reads TGCAGCGTTGAAGATGGTAGGAGAGATACGCAGTATTTT.

The chain employs TRBV4-1 and TRBJ2-7; D is perhaps TRBD1 (5 bases). Germline CDR1 MGHRA, CDR2 YSYEKL. There are 16 residues in the CDR3. Trimming cost V 0 bases and J 3 bases, with 15 bases left between them. The CDR3 is CASSQDLRQTHYEQYF. In DNA, the CDR3 is TGCGCCAGCAGCCAAGACCTTCGACAGACTCACTACGAGCAGTACTTC.

This clone was seen just once. The chain carries TRBV25-1 and TRBJ1-1, with D possibly matching TRBD1 (5 bases). Germline V gene data show CDR1 as MGHDK and CDR2 as SYGVNS. Trimming removed 2 bases from V and 1 base from J, with 20 bases in between. The length of the CDR3 is 18 residues. In DNA, the CDR3 is TGTGCCAGCAGTGAAAGGCAGGGTTCGGGGGGATGGAACACTGAAGCTTTCTTT. It specifies CASSERQGSGGWNTEAFF.

The rearrangement joins TRBV24-1 to TRBJ1-2; D unresolved. CDR3 length equals 13 residues. V was clipped by 3 bases and J by 4 bases, with 8 bases between them. Germline V gives CDR1 KGHDR, CDR2 SFDVKD. The CDR3 spells CATSDGNFYGYTF. The CDR3, as DNA: TGTGCCACCAGTGATGGAAATTTCTATGGCTACACCTTC.

The chain joins TRBV5-1 to TRBJ1-4; 9 bases line up with TRBD1. Per the germline V gene, CDR1 is SGHRS and CDR2 is YFSETQ. V was clipped by 3 bases and J by 7 bases; unmatched bases: 4. The CDR3 is made up of 14 amino acids. In nucleotides, the CDR3 is TGCGCCAGCAGCTCCACAGGGGGCTCTGAAAAACTGTTTTTT. Protein sequence: CASSSTGGSEKLFF.

This clone has a single count. The J gene is TRBJ1-1, the V gene TRBV10-3; D is ambiguous. The CDR3 has 15 residues. The ends were cut back, 1 base at V and 1 base at J, with 10 bases in the middle. The V gene's germline CDR1 is ENHRY and CDR2 SYGVKD. As DNA, the CDR3 is TGTGCCATCAGTGAGTATAGTAACCCGAACACTGAAGCTTTCTTT. Translation: CAISEYSNPNTEAFF.

This clone was counted a single time. CDR3: CASSLSPMEETQYF. CDR3 sequence (DNA): TGTGCCAGCAGTTTATCCCCTATGGAAGAGACCCAGTACTTC. The gene calls are TRBV28 and TRBJ2-5; the D is unclear. The CDR3 is 14 amino acids. V was pared by 1 base and J by 3 bases, with 9 bases between. CDR1 is MDHEN, CDR2 SYDVKM, per germline.

The genes are TRBV5-1 and TRBJ1-4; D is ambiguous. The germline CDR1 and CDR2 sequences are SGHRS and YFSETQ. CDR3 length: 14 amino acids. The V end was cut by 0 bases, the J end by 3 bases, with 6 bases between. CDR3 amino acids: CASSLDGANEKLFF. The DNA for the CDR3 is TGCGCCAGCAGCTTGGATGGGGCTAATGAAAAACTGTTTTTT.

The CDR3 nucleotides read TGTGCCAGCAGTTTTAGACAAACGAACACTGAAGCTTTCTTT. Translation gives CASSFRQTNTEAFF. The gene calls are TRBV28 and TRBJ1-1; D uncertain. Deletions cut 3 bases from V and 1 base from J, with 9 bases between. The length of the CDR3 is 14 residues. Germline CDR1 reads MDHEN; CDR2 reads SYDVKM. Full variable domain (missing parts from reference TRBV28 and TRBJ1-1): DVKVTQSSRYLVKRTGEKVFLECVQDMDHENMFWYRQDPGLGLRLIYFSYDVKMKEKGDIPEGYSVSREKKERFSLILESASTNQTSMYLCASSFRQTNTEAFFGQGTRLTVV.

The chain carries TRBV28 and TRBJ1-2; 8 bases match TRBD1. The CDR3 is 15 residues long. CDR1 is MDHEN, CDR2 SYDVKM, per germline. Germline trimming cut 6 bases from V and 4 bases from J; bases unmatched to any gene: 10. Here the CDR3 reads CASSSAGDRSYGYTF. In nucleotides, the CDR3 is TGTGCCAGCAGCTCCGCCGGGGACAGGAGCTATGGCTACACCTTC.

This clone was counted between two and nine times. The rearrangement uses TRBV28 and TRBJ2-2, with TRBD1 matching over 7 bases. CDR3 length: 15 residues. Germline V gene sequence: CDR1 MDHEN, CDR2 SYDVKM. V was pared by 2 bases and J by 5 bases, with 5 bases of the junction left unmatched. Written as DNA, the CDR3 is TGTGCCAGCAGTTTACCGACAGGGTGGACCGGGGAGCTGTTTTTT. Its protein is CASSLPTGWTGELFF.

This clone has just one count. The V and J genes are TRBV11-3 and TRBJ1-3; D is undetermined. Germline V gene sequence: CDR1 SGHNT, CDR2 YENEEA. The CDR3 is made up of 16 amino acids. V was trimmed by 1 base and J by 2 bases, leaving 12 bases between them. The DNA for the CDR3 is TGTGCCAGCAGCTTAGCGGTAGGGAGGACTGGAAACACCATATATTTT. Its translation: CASSLAVGRTGNTIYF.

This clone was counted only a few times. The rearrangement joins TRBV19 to TRBJ2-7, with 10 bases aligning to TRBD2. The V and J ends lost 2 bases and 3 bases, in that order; junction bases with no gene match: 10. CDR1 LNHDA and CDR2 SQIVND come from the germline V gene (reference sequence). The CDR3 has 17 amino acids. CDR3 bases: TGTGCCAGTAGTATATCGCCGGGCCTAGCGGGAGTCTACGAGCAGTACTTC. This encodes CASSISPGLAGVYEQYF.

The V gene is TRBV6-6, the J gene TRBJ2-1; 10 positions match TRBD2. Germline V CDR1 and CDR2: MNHNY, SVGAGI (reference sequence). Trimming took 6 bases from V and 6 from J; bases not matched to a gene: 8. CDR3 size: 15 residues. The CDR3: CASSPRASGSNEQFF. CDR3 in DNA: TGTGCCAGCAGCCCCAGGGCTAGCGGGAGCAATGAGCAGTTCTTC.

The rearrangement uses TRBV28 and TRBJ1-6, with D tentatively TRBD1 (6 bases). The germline V gene has CDR1 MDHEN and CDR2 SYDVKM. Trimming removed 8 bases at V and 2 bases at J, with 10 bases between. The CDR3 loop spans 14 amino acids. CDR3 amino acids: CASRRDTYNSPLHF. Here the CDR3 DNA reads TGTGCCAGCCGCCGGGACACCTATAATTCACCCCTCCACTTT. Full variable domain (remainder filled in from reference TRBV28 and TRBJ1-6): DVKVTQSSRYLVKRTGEKVFLECVQDMDHENMFWYRQDPGLGLRLIYFSYDVKMKEKGDIPEGYSVSREKKERFSLILESASTNQTSMYLCASRRDTYNSPLHFGNGTRLTVT.

The rearrangement joins TRBV9 to TRBJ2-3, with TRBD2 matching over 8 bases. Germline assignment: CDR1 SGDLS and CDR2 YYNGEE. The J segment lost 1 base and the V segment lost 2 bases, leaving 6 bases of the junction unmatched. The CDR3 totals 16 residues. The CDR3, as DNA: TGTGCCAGCAGCGTTCGAGCGGGAGCTGGCACAGATACGCAGTATTTT. It codes for CASSVRAGAGTDTQYF.

This chain uses TRBV12-3 or TRBV12-4 with TRBJ2-4; unclear D gene. CDR3 length: 13 residues. Deletions cut 5 bases from V and 6 bases from J, with 11 bases between. In nucleotides, the CDR3 is TGTGCCAGCAGTGGAACAGTAAGAAACATTCAGTACTTC. Its translation: CASSGTVRNIQYF.

V gene TRBV5-6 combines with J gene TRBJ2-7; tentatively, D is TRBD1 (5 bases). Germline-derived CDR1 and CDR2 are SGHDT and YYEEEE. V was shortened by 2 bases and J by 6 bases, with 12 bases between the two germline ends. The CDR3 sequence is 13 residues long. The CDR3: CASSLGRGSEQYF. The CDR3 region has the DNA TGTGCCAGCAGCTTAGGTAGGGGTTCCGAGCAGTACTTC.

Here the CDR3 reads CASSSPGQNTEAFF. The DNA of the CDR3 is TGTGCCAGCAGCTCGCCGGGACAGAACACTGAAGCTTTCTTT. The rearrangement uses TRBV7-2 and TRBJ1-1; TRBD1 is a possible D gene (6 bases). The CDR3 sequence is 14 residues long. Trimming removed 4 bases at V and 1 base at J, with 10 bases between. The germline V gene encodes CDR1 SGHTA and CDR2 FQGNSA. The full variable domain, its missing parts supplied by reference TRBV7-2 and TRBJ1-1, is GAGVSQSPSNKVTEKGKDVELRCDPISGHTALYWYRQSLGQGLEFLIYFQGNSAPDKSGLPSDRFSAERTGGSVSTLTIQRTQQEDSAVYLCASSSPGQNTEAFFGQGTRLTVV.

V usage is TRBV28 and J usage is TRBJ2-3; 8 bases agree with TRBD1. The CDR3 is 14 residues long. The germline CDR1 and CDR2 sequences are MDHEN and SYDVKM. V was clipped by 6 bases and J by 6 bases; unmatched bases: 8. The CDR3 here is CASSQTGARDTQYF. Here the CDR3 DNA reads TGTGCCAGCAGCCAGACAGGGGCTCGGGATACGCAGTATTTT. Complete variable domain (other parts from reference TRBV28 and TRBJ2-3): DVKVTQSSRYLVKRTGEKVFLECVQDMDHENMFWYRQDPGLGLRLIYFSYDVKMKEKGDIPEGYSVSREKKERFSLILESASTNQTSMYLCASSQTGARDTQYFGPGTRLTVL.

This rearrangement joins TRBV12-3 or TRBV12-4 to TRBJ1-2; D uncertain. The CDR3 loop spans 13 amino acids. Trimming pared 3 bases from V and 2 bases from J, leaving 7 bases between. The DNA for the CDR3 is TGTGCCAGCAGTTTTCCTGAAAACTATGGCTACACCTTC. It yields the protein CASSFPENYGYTF.

This clone was found once. The chain combines TRBV4-1 with TRBJ2-7, with 7 bases that match TRBD2. V was pared by 6 bases and J by 0 bases, with 17 bases of the junction left unmatched. This CDR3 contains 18 residues. The V gene's germline CDR1 is MGHRA and CDR2 YSYEKL. The CDR3 DNA reads as TGCGCCAGCAGTCCTCCCCGGGGGGACGCCCGTAGCTCCTACGAGCAGTACTTC. Its protein product is CASSPPRGDARSSYEQYF.

The chain links TRBV2 to TRBJ2-5, with a possible D match to TRBD2 (6 bases). V lost 2 bases, J lost 4 bases, and 17 bases lay in between. Germline assignment: CDR1 SNHLY and CDR2 FYNNEI. CDR3 length equals 16 residues. This chain's CDR3 is CASSEQGPGGGETQYF. The CDR3 region has the DNA TGTGCCAGCAGTGAACAAGGTCCCGGGGGAGGAGAGACCCAGTACTTC.